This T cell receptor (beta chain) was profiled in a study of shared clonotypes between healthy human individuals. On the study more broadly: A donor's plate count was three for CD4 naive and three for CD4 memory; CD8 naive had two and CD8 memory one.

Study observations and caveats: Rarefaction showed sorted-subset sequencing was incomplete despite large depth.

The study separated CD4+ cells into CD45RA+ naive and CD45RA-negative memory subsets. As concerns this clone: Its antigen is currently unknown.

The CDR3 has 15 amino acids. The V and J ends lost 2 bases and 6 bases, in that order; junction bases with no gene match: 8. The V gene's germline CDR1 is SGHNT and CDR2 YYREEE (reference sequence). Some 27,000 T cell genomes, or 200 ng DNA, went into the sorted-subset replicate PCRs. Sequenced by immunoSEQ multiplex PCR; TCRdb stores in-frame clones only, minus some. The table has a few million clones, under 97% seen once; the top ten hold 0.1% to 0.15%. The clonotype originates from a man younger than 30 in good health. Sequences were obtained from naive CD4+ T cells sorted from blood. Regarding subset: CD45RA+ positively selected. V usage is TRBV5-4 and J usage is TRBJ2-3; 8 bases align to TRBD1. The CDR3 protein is CASSFPGGAGDTQYF. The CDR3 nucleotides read TGTGCCAGCAGCTTCCCAGGGGGCGCGGGTGATACGCAGTATTTT.